These T cell receptor beta chains were read from a single sample in a study of OX40 agonist ivuxolimab in advanced cancers. The protocol was immunoSEQ multiplex PCR, while the TCRdb copy is restricted to in-frame clones and leaves out a portion. The repertoire holds around 45,000 clones, roughly 89% seen once, with around 5.6% in the top ten. This material consisted of CD4+ or CD8+ T cells sorted from blood, taken in a trial of the OX40 agonist ivuxolimab. Every receptor here comes from an adult with an advanced solid tumor such as melanoma, head and neck, liver or kidney cancer. The CDR3 runs from the conserved cysteine through the conserved F or W. A D gene is named only where the DNA matches it firmly. The size entry is marked missing in some rows and otherwise reads once, few, many or a size class.

v_call	j_call	clone_size	d_call	cdr3_aa	cdr3_nt
TRBV30	TRBJ2-7	NA	TRBD2	CAWSFAGGSYEQYF	TGTGCCTGGAGTTTTGCGGGGGGCTCCTACGAGCAGTACTTC
TRBV7-9	TRBJ2-1	NA	TRBD1	CASRLTGTDALNEQFF	TGTGCCAGCAGACTAACCGGGACAGACGCCCTCAATGAGCAGTTCTTC
TRBV6-5	TRBJ1-2	NA	NA	CASSYRANYGYTF	TGTGCCAGCAGTTACCGTGCTAACTATGGCTACACCTTC
TRBV2	TRBJ1-5	NA	NA	CASGVDSSSNQPQHF	TGTGCCAGCGGGGTGGACAGTTCTAGCAATCAGCCCCAGCATTTT
TRBV28	TRBJ1-5	few	NA	CASRGIGGAGQPQHF	TGTGCCAGCAGGGGTATCGGGGGGGCCGGACAGCCCCAGCATTTT
TRBV28	TRBJ1-1	NA	TRBD1	CASTTDRGRNTEAFF	TGTGCCAGCACTACGGACAGGGGACGGAACACTGAAGCTTTCTTT
TRBV29-1	TRBJ1-2	NA	NA	CSVEYGYTF	TGCAGCGTTGAGTATGGCTACACCTTC
TRBV19	TRBJ1-1	NA	NA	CASSMMVNTEAFF	TGTGCCAGTAGTATGATGGTGAACACTGAAGCTTTCTTT
TRBV2	TRBJ1-2	NA	NA	CASSTYGYTF	TGTGCCAGCAGTACCTATGGCTACACCTTC
TRBV10-3	TRBJ2-7	NA	TRBD2	CAISDELADSYEQYF	TGTGCCATCAGTGATGAACTAGCGGATTCCTACGAGCAGTACTTC
TRBV2	TRBJ1-1	NA	TRBD1	CASSHWTGPNTEAFF	TGTGCCAGCAGTCATTGGACAGGGCCGAACACTGAAGCTTTCTTT
TRBV10-2	TRBJ2-2	once	NA	CASRSPPLGGELFF	TGCGCCAGCAGATCGCCGCCATTAGGCGGGGAGCTGTTTTTT
TRBV10-3	TRBJ2-7	NA	NA	CAISEGSGTPYEQYF	TGTGCCATCAGTGAAGGTAGCGGCACCCCCTACGAGCAGTACTTC
TRBV4-1	TRBJ2-3	NA	NA	CASSAHRADTQYF	TGCGCCAGCAGCGCCCACAGGGCAGATACGCAGTATTTT
TRBV10-2	TRBJ2-7	NA	NA	CASSEGGQGGYEQYF	TGCGCCAGCAGTGAGGGTGGCCAGGGGGGTTACGAGCAGTACTTC
TRBV27	TRBJ2-1	NA	TRBD2	CASSPGVAGYNEQFF	TGTGCCAGCAGCCCCGGGGTAGCGGGGTACAATGAGCAGTTCTTC
TRBV6-1	TRBJ1-4	NA	NA	CASSEEGRVNEKLFF	TGTGCCAGCAGTGAAGAGGGCAGGGTTAATGAAAAACTGTTTTTT
TRBV27	TRBJ2-5	NA	NA	CASSLYSGEGGETQYF	TGTGCCAGCAGTTTATACAGCGGGGAAGGGGGAGAGACCCAGTACTTC
TRBV19	TRBJ2-1	NA	TRBD2	CASSRRDGGTYNEQFF	TGTGCCAGTAGTAGACGCGACGGGGGGACCTACAATGAGCAGTTCTTC
TRBV2	TRBJ2-7	NA	TRBD2	CASIRGRGYEQYF	TGTGCCAGCATCCGCGGGAGAGGGTACGAGCAGTACTTC
TRBV5-1	TRBJ1-5	NA	NA	CASSLGREGQPQHF	TGCGCCAGCAGCTTAGGCAGAGAGGGTCAGCCCCAGCATTTT
TRBV29-1	TRBJ2-1	NA	TRBD2	CSVLVAGGQLEQFF	TGCAGCGTCCTGGTAGCGGGGGGCCAATTGGAGCAGTTCTTC
TRBV7-6	TRBJ2-7	NA	TRBD2	CASSPGELAGYEQYF	TGTGCCAGCAGCCCGGGGGAGCTAGCGGGCTACGAGCAGTACTTC
TRBV7-8	TRBJ2-5	NA	NA	CASSSGLQETQYF	TGTGCCAGCAGCTCCGGGTTGCAAGAGACCCAGTACTTC
TRBV30	TRBJ2-5	NA	NA	CAWQRSETQYF	TGTGCCTGGCAGAGGTCGGAGACCCAGTACTTC
TRBV5-6	TRBJ1-1	NA	NA	CASSYTGTRESTEAFF	TGTGCCAGCAGCTATACAGGTACCAGAGAATCTACTGAAGCTTTCTTT
TRBV27	TRBJ2-1	NA	NA	CASSPPGHSYNEQFF	TGTGCCAGCAGTCCCCCGGGACACTCCTACAATGAGCAGTTCTTC
TRBV7-9	TRBJ2-1	NA	TRBD1	CASSPRDRVGAYNEQFF	TGTGCCAGCAGCCCACGGGACAGGGTTGGTGCCTACAATGAGCAGTTCTTC
TRBV27	TRBJ2-7	NA	NA	CASSPGIRFEQYF	TGTGCCAGCAGCCCGGGAATTCGGTTTGAGCAGTACTTC
TRBV7-7	TRBJ2-2	NA	TRBD1	CASSYDRGTGELFF	TGTGCCAGCAGCTACGACAGGGGCACCGGGGAGCTGTTTTTT
TRBV27	TRBJ2-3	NA	NA	CASRAPGPTDTQYF	TGTGCCAGCAGGGCTCCCGGGCCCACAGATACGCAGTATTTT
TRBV7-9	TRBJ1-4	NA	NA	CASSAGPSHNEKLFF	TGTGCCAGCAGCGCGGGGCCGTCACATAATGAAAAACTGTTTTTT
TRBV28	TRBJ2-4	NA	TRBD2	CASSFAGGENIQYF	TGTGCCAGCAGTTTCGCGGGAGGGGAAAACATTCAGTACTTC
TRBV6-1	TRBJ1-1	NA	NA	CASSWGGEGTEAFF	TGTGCCAGCAGTTGGGGGGGTGAAGGCACTGAAGCTTTCTTT
TRBV7-9	TRBJ2-7	NA	NA	CASSLARGTLGQYF	TGTGCCAGCAGCTTAGCGCGAGGCACTCTGGGGCAGTACTTC
TRBV27	TRBJ2-1	NA	NA	CASSWGDSYNEQFF	TGTGCCAGCAGCTGGGGGGACTCCTACAATGAGCAGTTCTTC
TRBV30	TRBJ2-3	NA	TRBD2	CAWGGLAGTDTQYF	TGTGCCTGGGGCGGACTAGCGGGTACAGATACGCAGTATTTT
TRBV7-9	TRBJ2-5	NA	TRBD2	CAGGDPKSTQYF	TGTGCCGGGGGGGACCCCAAATCGACCCAGTACTTC
TRBV7-9	TRBJ1-2	NA	TRBD1	CASSKDRVGNTF	TGTGCCAGCAGCAAGGACAGGGTAGGAAACACCTTC
TRBV6-4	TRBJ1-5	once	NA	CASSDGGGRNQPQHF	TGTGCCAGCAGTGACGGGGGGGGCCGGAATCAGCCCCAGCATTTT
TRBV28	TRBJ1-4	NA	NA	CASSLDPSTNEKLFF	TGTGCCAGCAGTTTAGACCCATCAACTAATGAAAAACTGTTTTTT
TRBV7-8	TRBJ2-7	NA	TRBD2	CASSLEEREGYEQYF	TGTGCCAGCAGCTTAGAGGAGCGGGAGGGCTACGAGCAGTACTTC